This T cell receptor (beta chain) was recovered during a study of radiotherapy plus CTLA-4 blockade in lung cancer. On this clone: The antigen remains unidentified.

Study-wide results and caveats: Dynamics of early blood T cell clones, together with interferon-beta, were reportedly the best predictors of response.

Assay: immunoSEQ multiplex PCR; the TCRdb copy retains only in-frame clones and omits some. The sample gives 55,000 to 75,000 clones, roughly three quarters of which show up once; approximately 15% is in the top ten. The CDR3 contains 13 residues. Germline CDR1 reads MNHEY; CDR2 reads SVGAGI. The V end lost 5 bases, the J end lost 4 bases, and 11 bases lay between the germline ends. This chain uses TRBV6-5 with TRBJ1-2; D not resolved. The sequencing used peripheral blood, collected from a patient treated with radiotherapy plus ipilimumab. The clonotype comes from a human donor with non-small cell lung cancer whose response to radiotherapy plus ipilimumab could not be evaluated. Some clones in this sample may be carry-over from other donors' samples. The CDR3 coding sequence is TGTGCCAGCAGTCAAACACGAACCTATGGCTACACCTTC. Amino acid sequence: CASSQTRTYGYTF.